The 22 T cell receptor beta chains listed next were all sequenced from one sample in a study of neoadjuvant anti-PD-1 for oral cavity cancer. Time point in this sample: after neoadjuvant nivolumab, at surgical resection. Data came from immunoSEQ multiplex PCR; TCRdb stores just in-frame clones and leaves some out. The table shows 9,500 to 15,000 clones, with about two thirds occurring only once. The sequencing here drew on PBMCs, taken after nivolumab (anti-PD-1) treatment. The origin of the receptors is a person between 40 and 80 years old with oral cavity squamous cell carcinoma.

This chain links TRBV7-9 with TRBJ2-2; 14 nucleotides line up with TRBD2. The CDR3 contains 16 residues. V was pared by 3 bases and J by 5 bases, with 2 bases of the junction left unmatched. Germline values: CDR1 SEHNR, CDR2 FQNEAQ (reference sequence). Here the CDR3 reads CASSLGLAGVTGELFF. Here the CDR3 DNA reads TGTGCCAGCAGCTTGGGACTAGCGGGAGTTACCGGGGAGCTGTTTTTT. Together with reference TRBV7-9 and TRBJ2-2, the CDR3 gives the full variable domain: DTGVSQNPRHKITKRGQNVTFRCDPISEHNRLYWYRQTLGQGPEFLTYFQNEAQLEKSRLLSDRFSAERPKGSFSTLEIQRTEQGDSAMYLCASSLGLAGVTGELFFGEGSRLTVL.

The count of this clone is one. The genes are TRBV5-1 and TRBJ1-5; 9 positions agree with TRBD1. The length of the CDR3 is 14 residues. Per the germline V gene, CDR1 is SGHRS and CDR2 is YFSETQ. Trimming took 4 bases from V and 7 from J; bases not matched to a gene: 6. DNA of the CDR3: TGCGCCAGCAGCGACGGGACAGGGCAACAGCCCCAGCATTTT. Its translation is CASSDGTGQQPQHF.

In its sample, this clone was seen once. The gene calls are TRBV6-7 and TRBJ2-1, with D unresolved. Being an ORF, TRBV6-7 has a function that is uncertain. This CDR3 comprises 14 residues. The V and J ends lost 0 bases and 9 bases respectively, with 12 bases between them. CDR3 amino acids: CASSYSRLTGEQFF. The CDR3, as DNA: TGTGCCAGCAGTTACTCCCGGCTGACGGGTGAGCAGTTCTTC.

The chain is built from TRBV19 and TRBJ1-1, with 9 nucleotides matching TRBD1. This CDR3 spans 16 amino acids. V gave up 5 bases and J gave up 1 base; unmatched junction bases: 8. The germline gives CDR1 LNHDA, CDR2 SQIVND (reference sequence). CDR3 amino acids: CASSVVQGAENTEAFF. DNA for the CDR3: TGTGCCAGTAGTGTCGTACAGGGGGCAGAGAACACTGAAGCTTTCTTT.

The genes are TRBV7-3 and TRBJ2-3; no reliable D call. Germline CDR1 SGHTA, CDR2 FQGTGA. V lost 3 bases and J lost 0, with 13 bases in between. The CDR3 has 16 amino acids. CDR3 in DNA: TGTGCCAGCAGCTTGGGCCTAGATACAAGCACAGATACGCAGTATTTT. Translated: CASSLGLDTSTDTQYF.

J is TRBJ2-3 and V is TRBV10-3, with 8 bases lining up with TRBD2. The germline V gene encodes CDR1 ENHRY and CDR2 SYGVKD. The ends lost 3 bases at V and 15 bases at J; junction bases unmatched: 5. This CDR3 is built from 11 residues. Written as DNA, the CDR3 is TGTGCCATCAGTGATCTAGCGGGCTTCTATTTT. This codes for CAISDLAGFYF.

The chain couples TRBV7-6 to TRBJ2-7; 8 nucleotides align to TRBD2. V trimming: 2 bases; J trimming: 4 bases; junction bases outside the gene matches: 7. The CDR3 spans 15 residues. Looked up from germline, CDR1 is SGHVS and CDR2 is FNYEAQ. The CDR3 region is CASSLFPGGPYEQYF. CDR3 DNA sequence: TGTGCCAGCAGCTTATTTCCGGGAGGGCCTTACGAGCAGTACTTC.

V usage is TRBV7-8 and J usage is TRBJ2-1, with 13 nucleotides matching TRBD2. There are 17 residues in the CDR3. Germline values: CDR1 SGHVS, CDR2 FQNEAQ. The V and J ends lost 1 base and 7 bases, in that order; junction bases with no gene match: 7. This CDR3 reads CASSLGPVTSGRNEQFF. The DNA of the CDR3 is TGTGCCAGCAGCTTAGGCCCTGTGACTAGCGGGAGGAATGAGCAGTTCTTC.

CDR3 coding DNA: TGTGCCAGCAGTTTCTTCAATCAGCCCCAGCATTTT. Residues: CASSFFNQPQHF. The chain recombines TRBV27 with TRBJ1-5; unclear D gene. Germline lookup yields CDR1 MNHEY and CDR2 SMNVEV (reference sequence). The ends were cut back, 3 bases at V and 3 bases at J, with 3 bases in the middle. The CDR3 extends over 12 amino acids.

The V and J genes are TRBV7-3 and TRBJ2-3, with D unclear. The CDR3 has 12 residues. Trimming took 5 bases from V and 3 from J, leaving 6 bases between them. Germline CDR1 and CDR2: SGHTA and FQGTGA. CDR3 protein: CASSANTDTQYF. The CDR3 coding sequence is TGTGCCAGCAGCGCCAATACAGATACGCAGTATTTT.

Notes on this clone: A junction boundary mismatches the germline segment, possibly from a read error. Distinct nucleotide sequences in the sample also encode this CDR3. This chain uses TRBV4-1 with TRBJ2-3; 9 bases line up with TRBD1. Germline V lookup: CDR1 MGHRA, CDR2 YSYEKL. The CDR3 covers 17 residues. CDR3 in amino acids: CASSQLLQGASTDTQYF. For the CDR3, the DNA is TGCGCCAGCAGCCAGCTCCTACAGGGGGCGTCAACAGATACACAGTATTTT.

The chain couples TRBV10-3 to TRBJ2-7; TRBD2 matches 10 bases. The V segment lost 11 bases and the J segment 2 bases; nucleotides outside the gene matches: 9. There are 14 residues in the CDR3. The germline V gene encodes CDR1 ENHRY and CDR2 SYGVKD. This CDR3 is CAVGLAMRPYEQYF. The DNA of the CDR3 is TGTGCCGTGGGACTAGCGATGCGGCCCTACGAGCAGTACTTC.

This rearrangement joins TRBV5-1 to TRBJ2-3, with 7 bases identical to TRBD2. The germline V gene encodes CDR1 SGHRS and CDR2 YFSETQ. The trim removed 1 base at V and 2 bases at J, leaving 1 base unmatched. The CDR3 is made up of 14 amino acids. The CDR3 region is CASSLLADTDTQYF. The CDR3 DNA is TGCGCCAGCAGCTTGCTAGCGGACACAGATACGCAGTATTTT.

This sequence joins TRBV5-1 and TRBJ1-5; unclear D gene. Germline lookup yields CDR1 SGHRS and CDR2 YFSETQ. V lost 0 bases to trimming and J lost 4 bases, with 8 bases between them. The length of the CDR3 is 14 residues. The CDR3 sequence is CASSLGRENQPQHF. In DNA, the CDR3 is TGCGCCAGCAGCTTGGGTCGGGAAAATCAGCCCCAGCATTTT.

The genes are TRBV11-1 and TRBJ1-3; weak D call: TRBD1 (5 bases). The germline V gene encodes CDR1 SGHAT and CDR2 FQDESV (reference sequence). Trimming removed 5 bases at V and 2 bases at J, with 10 bases between. The CDR3 totals 14 residues. The DNA of the CDR3 is TGTGCCAGCAGCCAAGGGGTAACTGGAAACACCATATATTTT. This sequence encodes CASSQGVTGNTIYF.

In this sample, this clone turned up a few times. The rearrangement joins TRBV5-4 to TRBJ1-6, with D perhaps matching TRBD1 (5 bases). Germline CDR1 reads SGHNT; CDR2 reads YYREEE (reference sequence). Trimming left V 2 bases short and J 6 bases short, with 12 bases between. CDR3 length equals 15 residues. The CDR3 DNA reads as TGTGCCAGCAGCTTTGCAGGGACTGCTAATTCACCCCTCCACTTT. This gives the protein CASSFAGTANSPLHF.

V gene TRBV6-5 combines with J gene TRBJ1-1; 7 bases line up with TRBD1. Per germline, CDR1 MNHEY and CDR2 SVGAGI. The CDR3 covers 15 residues. V lost 5 bases, J lost 3 bases, and 9 bases stayed unmatched. CDR3 nucleotides: TGTGCCAGCAGTACTTCTGACAGGGTGGACACTGAAGCTTTCTTT. This translates into CASSTSDRVDTEAFF.

The sample holds a few counts of this clone. The chain couples TRBV27 to TRBJ1-2; unclear D gene. Trimming left V 8 bases short and J 4 bases short, with 14 bases between. Germline lookup yields CDR1 MNHEY and CDR2 SMNVEV (reference sequence). The CDR3 sequence is 13 residues long. The CDR3 coding sequence is TGTGCCAGCTCCAAGGGCGGCGGCTATGGCTACACCTTC. Encoded protein: CASSKGGGYGYTF.

The rearrangement links TRBV7-9 to TRBJ1-1, with 7 bases matching TRBD1. V lost 3 bases to trimming and J lost 2 bases; unmatched junction nucleotides: 12. This CDR3 spans 17 amino acids. Germline V lookup: CDR1 SEHNR, CDR2 FQNEAQ (reference sequence). CDR3 in amino acids: CASSFGKLGQLNTEAFF. The DNA for the CDR3 is TGTGCCAGCAGCTTTGGGAAACTGGGACAGTTAAACACTGAAGCTTTCTTT.

The J gene is TRBJ2-5, the V gene TRBV2; the D is unclear. Germline V gene lookup returns CDR1 SNHLY and CDR2 FYNNEI. Trimming shortened V by 4 bases and J by 5 bases, and 5 bases separated the two germline ends. This CDR3 has 11 residues. The CDR3 sequence is CASSVMETQYF. The DNA for the CDR3 is TGTGCCAGCAGTGTGATGGAGACCCAGTACTTC.

The rearrangement joins TRBV11-2 to TRBJ2-7; D uncertain. The CDR3 extends over 12 amino acids. The V and J ends lost 5 bases and 3 bases respectively, with 8 bases between them. Germline CDR1 and CDR2: SGHAT and FQNNGV. In DNA, the CDR3 is TGTGCCAGCAGCAAGGGCGGCTACGAGCAGTACTTC. This sequence encodes CASSKGGYEQYF.

The CDR3 bases are TGTGCCAGCAGCTTAGATCACCGCTCTGGAAACACCATATATTTT. Protein sequence: CASSLDHRSGNTIYF. V gene TRBV11-2 combines with J gene TRBJ1-3; D unresolved. The CDR3 is 15 amino acids. V lost 0 bases, J lost 0 bases, and 6 bases lay in between. Per germline, CDR1 SGHAT and CDR2 FQNNGV.